This TCR beta chain is from a study of T-cell reconstitution after alpha-beta-depleted transplantation in children. Study observations and caveats: About two months after transplant, alpha-beta T cells reportedly came from several hundred expanded graft clones. A year post-transplant, T-cell counts and diversity derived mostly from newly produced T cells. Several patients had high TCRbeta diversity at day 60; it came from surviving recipient T cells and thymic progenitors.

This CDR3 has 16 amino acids. V was shortened by 0 bases and J by 0 bases, with 8 bases between the two germline ends. Germline CDR1 and CDR2: SGHTA and FQGTGA. During its preparation, the TCRbeta library received unique molecular identifiers. TCRdb itself ran the PCR reads through MiXCR, one entry per CDR3 protein. The table has about 250,000 distinct CDR3 sequences, roughly 25% seen once; the top ten hold about 5%. Details on this clonotype: Antigen specificity is unknown.

Specimen: PBMCs, mostly from graft donor cells, collected 360 days after TCRalphabeta/CD19-depleted stem cell transplant. This TCR was sampled from a female patient aged 2-9 years who had a stem cell transplant for congenital amegakaryocytic thrombocytopenia, so the T cells may come from the graft donor. The chain recombines TRBV7-3 with TRBJ2-2; D ambiguous. In DNA form, the CDR3 reads TGTGCCAGCAGCTTAACGTCCGTCTCGAACACCGGGGAGCTGTTTTTT. The encoded protein is CASSLTSVSNTGELFF.